This T cell receptor beta chain was sequenced in a study of cytomegalovirus exposure and HLA in healthy donors. Study at large: Per a later analysis, the roughly 690 first-cohort and approximately 120 validation repertoires shared one platform.

Sequenced by immunoSEQ multiplex PCR; TCRdb stores in-frame clones only, minus some. The sample lists 130,000 or so clones, around nine tenths occurring once. As for this clone: Its antigen is as yet unknown.

Study results and caveats: A subsequent analysis found that TCR clusters from the first cohort also tended to co-occur in the roughly 120 validation repertoires, with 90% to 95% of cluster scores above 0. The authors listed 150 to 200 TCR beta chains as cytomegalovirus-associated.

This sequence originates from a man aged 30 to 45 in good health and CMV-seronegative. Sequenced input: PBMCs.

This chain's CDR3 is CSASLVNEQFF. In nucleotides, the CDR3 is TGCAGTGCTAGTCTAGTGAATGAGCAGTTCTTC. The chain uses TRBV20-1 and TRBJ2-1; D unresolved. CDR1 is DFQATT, CDR2 SNEGSKA, per germline (reference sequence). CDR3 length equals 11 residues. V lost 3 bases and J 7 bases, leaving 7 bases between the germline ends.